Listed here are 11 T cell receptor beta chains from one sample, sequenced in a study of blood T cells in healthy people across ages. A second PCR, run for roughly 7 to 12 cycles, used a sample-barcoded 5' primer plus a J-beta primer mix. From the 5' RACE reads, TCRdb called clonotypes with MiXCR, one entry per CDR3 protein. Of about 680,000 distinct CDR3 sequences listed, 45% to 50% are singletons. Input material: blood. Receptor source: a woman aged 55 to 70 in good health.

Details on this clonotype: A read error may produce the germline difference seen at one junction end. CDR3 coding DNA: TGTGCCACCAGCAGAGAGCTAGACCCAGAGACCCTGTACTTC. It specifies CATSRELDPETLYF. V is TRBV15 and J is TRBJ2-5; D is uncertain. Per the germline V gene, CDR1 is LNHNV and CDR2 is YYDKDF (reference sequence). The CDR3 runs 14 residues.

The chain is built from TRBV12-3 or TRBV12-4 and TRBJ1-2, with 11 bases that match TRBD1. This CDR3 comprises 15 residues. V dropped 3 bases and J dropped 7; count of bases not matched to a gene: 7. CDR3 in DNA: TGTGCCAGCAGTTTGTGGACAGGGGGCGAAGGTGGCTACACCTTC. This sequence encodes CASSLWTGGEGGYTF.

V gene TRBV2 combines with J gene TRBJ2-1; TRBD2 might be the D (5 bases). The germline gives CDR1 SNHLY, CDR2 FYNNEI. The length of the CDR3 is 15 residues. Trimming stripped 7 bases from V and 0 bases from J, with 13 bases between. CDR3 residues: CASTLGSRSYNEQFF. CDR3 DNA sequence: TGTGCCAGCACCTTGGGGAGTCGCTCCTACAATGAGCAGTTCTTC.

In this sample, this clonotype turned up a few times. This chain joins TRBV29-1 and TRBJ2-1, with D perhaps TRBD2 (5 bases). The CDR3 spans 13 residues. Germline V CDR1 and CDR2: SQVTM, ANQGSEA. Trimming took 7 bases from V and 3 from J, leaving 13 bases between them. This CDR3 is CSGRARDYNEQFF. CDR3 bases: TGCAGCGGGCGGGCGCGAGACTACAATGAGCAGTTCTTC.

This chain uses TRBV15 with TRBJ2-7; D unclear. Trimming shortened V by 7 bases and J by 9 bases, and 16 bases separated the two germline ends. The germline V gene has CDR1 LNHNV and CDR2 YYDKDF (reference sequence). This CDR3 is built from 12 residues. CDR3 amino acids: CATNTTGSRQYF. As DNA, the CDR3 is TGTGCCACCAACACCACCGGTTCACGGCAGTACTTC.

Of note for this clonotype: A read error may produce the germline difference seen at one junction end. The V call is TRBV6-2 or TRBV6-3, the J call TRBJ2-1; D is ambiguous. CDR1 is MNHEY and CDR2 is SVGEGT in the germline V gene. The CDR3 length is 13 residues. For the CDR3, the DNA is TGTGCCAGTAGTTACTTGCAGGCCAATGAGCAGTTCTTC. As protein: CASSYLQANEQFF.

This chain links TRBV7-2 with TRBJ2-5, with 11 bases aligning to TRBD2. Trimming took 5 bases from V and 4 from J; bases not matched to a gene: 12. The CDR3 extends over 17 amino acids. Germline loops: CDR1 SGHTA, CDR2 FQGNSA. The CDR3 spells CASSQARLAGNRETQYF. CDR3 nucleotide sequence: TGTGCCAGCAGCCAAGCGCGACTAGCGGGAAACAGAGAGACCCAGTACTTC.

This clonotype was counted between two and nine times. CDR3 nucleotide sequence: TGTGCCACCCGATCAGTAGTCTCCTCACCCCTCCACTTT. Translation: CATRSVVSSPLHF. The gene calls are TRBV6-1 and TRBJ1-6; no firm D call. The germline V and J ends were trimmed by 10 bases and 10 bases, with 17 bases remaining between them. The CDR3 length is 13 residues. Per the germline V gene, CDR1 is MNHNS and CDR2 is SASEGT.

The J gene is TRBJ1-6, the V gene TRBV29-1, with 9 bases lining up with TRBD1. Losses at the gene ends were 6 bases for V and 8 bases for J; bases not matched to a gene: 11. This CDR3 has 15 residues. Germline V gene sequence: CDR1 SQVTM, CDR2 ANQGSEA. This CDR3 reads CSVQNLTGGDSPLHF. The CDR3 bases are TGCAGCGTCCAAAACTTAACAGGGGGCGATTCACCCCTCCACTTT.

This clonotype was seen only a few times. The genes are TRBV10-3 and TRBJ2-1, with TRBD2 identical over 12 bases. Germline V CDR1 and CDR2: ENHRY, SYGVKD. With V trimmed by 6 bases and J by 7 bases, 7 bases remained unmatched. This CDR3 has 15 residues. CDR3 nucleotides: TGTGCCATCAGGAGAGCTAGCGGGAGGGAGAATGAGCAGTTCTTC. Translating it yields CAIRRASGRENEQFF.

The rearrangement links TRBV27 to TRBJ2-7; tentatively, D is TRBD1 or TRBD2 (5 bases each). The CDR3 is made up of 15 amino acids. Looked up from germline, CDR1 is MNHEY and CDR2 is SMNVEV (reference sequence). Trimming pared 5 bases from V and 0 bases from J, leaving 14 bases between. The CDR3 coding sequence is TGTGCCAGCAGTCGGGGACCGTACGCCTCCTACGAGCAGTACTTC. Encoded protein: CASSRGPYASYEQYF.